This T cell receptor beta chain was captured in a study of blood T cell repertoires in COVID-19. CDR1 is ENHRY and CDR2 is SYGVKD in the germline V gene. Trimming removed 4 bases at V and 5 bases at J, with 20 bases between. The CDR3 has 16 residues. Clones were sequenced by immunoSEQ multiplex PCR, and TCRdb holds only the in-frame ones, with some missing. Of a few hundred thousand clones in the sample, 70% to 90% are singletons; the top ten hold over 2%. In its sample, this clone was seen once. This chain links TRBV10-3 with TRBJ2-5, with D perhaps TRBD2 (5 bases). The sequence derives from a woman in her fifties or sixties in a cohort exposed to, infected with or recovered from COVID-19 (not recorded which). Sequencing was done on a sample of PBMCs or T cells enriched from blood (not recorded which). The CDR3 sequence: CAISGSSGLQGETQYF. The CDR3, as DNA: TGTGCCATCAGTGGCTCAAGCGGCCTCCAAGGGGAGACCCAGTACTTC.